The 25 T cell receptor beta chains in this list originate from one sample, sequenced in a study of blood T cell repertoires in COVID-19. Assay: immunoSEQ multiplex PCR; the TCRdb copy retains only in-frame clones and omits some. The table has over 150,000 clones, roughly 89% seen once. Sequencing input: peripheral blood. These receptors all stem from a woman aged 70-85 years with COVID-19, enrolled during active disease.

The CDR3 sequence: CASSQFGALSTDTQYF. The CDR3 DNA follows: TGCGCCAGCAGCCAATTTGGGGCCCTTAGCACAGATACGCAGTATTTT. This chain connects TRBV4-1 to TRBJ2-3, with D perhaps TRBD1 (5 bases). The CDR3 has 16 amino acids. Germline loops: CDR1 MGHRA, CDR2 YSYEKL. The V end was cut by 2 bases, the J end by 0 bases, with 12 bases between.

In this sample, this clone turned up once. CDR3 in amino acids: CASQVGTANSPLHF. The CDR3 nucleotides read TGTGCCAGCCAGGTCGGGACAGCTAATTCACCCCTCCACTTT. J is TRBJ1-6 and V is TRBV7-9; 7 nucleotides align to TRBD1. The V gene end was trimmed by 8 bases and the J gene end by 6 bases; junction bases not matched to a gene: 7. The CDR3 is made up of 14 amino acids. The germline V gene has CDR1 SEHNR and CDR2 FQNEAQ (reference sequence).

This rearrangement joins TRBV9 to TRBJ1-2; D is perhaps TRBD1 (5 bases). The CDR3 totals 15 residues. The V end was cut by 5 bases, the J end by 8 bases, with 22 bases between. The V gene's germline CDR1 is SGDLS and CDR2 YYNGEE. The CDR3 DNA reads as TGTGCCAGCAGGCCCGACCCTGACAGCGTCCAAGGCTACACCTTC. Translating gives CASRPDPDSVQGYTF.

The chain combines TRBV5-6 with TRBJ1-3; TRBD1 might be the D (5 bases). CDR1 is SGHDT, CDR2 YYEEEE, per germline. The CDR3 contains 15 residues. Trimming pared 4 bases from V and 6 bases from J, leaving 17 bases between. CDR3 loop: CASSRVGGLENTIYF. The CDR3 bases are TGTGCCAGCAGCCGAGTCGGGGGATTGGAAAACACCATATATTTT.

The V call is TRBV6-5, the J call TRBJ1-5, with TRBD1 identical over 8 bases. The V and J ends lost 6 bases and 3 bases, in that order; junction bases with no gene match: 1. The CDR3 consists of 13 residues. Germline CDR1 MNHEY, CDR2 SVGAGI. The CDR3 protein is CASRGQVNQPQHF. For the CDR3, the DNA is TGTGCCAGCAGGGGACAGGTCAATCAGCCCCAGCATTTT.

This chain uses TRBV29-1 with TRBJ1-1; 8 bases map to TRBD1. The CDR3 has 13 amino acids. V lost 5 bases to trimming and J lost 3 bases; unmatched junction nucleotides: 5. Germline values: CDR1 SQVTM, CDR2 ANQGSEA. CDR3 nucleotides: TGCAGCGTTCAGACAGGGGTGTACACTGAAGCTTTCTTT. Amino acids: CSVQTGVYTEAFF.

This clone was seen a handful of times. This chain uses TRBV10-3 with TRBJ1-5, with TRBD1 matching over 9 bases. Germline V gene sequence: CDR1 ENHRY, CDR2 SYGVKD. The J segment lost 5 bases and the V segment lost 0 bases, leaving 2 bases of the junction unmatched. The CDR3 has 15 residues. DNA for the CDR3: TGTGCCATCAGTGAGTCTAGGACAGGGGATCAGCCCCAGCATTTT. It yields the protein CAISESRTGDQPQHF.

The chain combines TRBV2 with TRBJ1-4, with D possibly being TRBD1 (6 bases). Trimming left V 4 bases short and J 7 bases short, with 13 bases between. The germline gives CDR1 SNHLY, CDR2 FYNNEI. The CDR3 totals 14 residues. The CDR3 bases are TGTGCCAGCAGTGCCTCGGGGACAAGTGAAAAACTGTTTTTT. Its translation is CASSASGTSEKLFF. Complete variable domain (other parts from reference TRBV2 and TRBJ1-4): EPEVTQTPSHQVTQMGQEVILRCVPISNHLYFYWYRQILGQKVEFLVSFYNNEISEKSEIFDDQFSVERPDGSNFTLKIRSTKLEDSAMYFCASSASGTSEKLFFGSGTQLSVL.

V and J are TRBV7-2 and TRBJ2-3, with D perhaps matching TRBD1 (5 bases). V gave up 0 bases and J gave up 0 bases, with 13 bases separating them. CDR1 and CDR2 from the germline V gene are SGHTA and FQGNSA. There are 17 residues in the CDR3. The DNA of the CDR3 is TGTGCCAGCAGCTTAGCATTGGGGCCGTCGAGCACAGATACGCAGTATTTT. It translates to CASSLALGPSSTDTQYF. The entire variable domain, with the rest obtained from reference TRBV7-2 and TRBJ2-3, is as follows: GAGVSQSPSNKVTEKGKDVELRCDPISGHTALYWYRQSLGQGLEFLIYFQGNSAPDKSGLPSDRFSAERTGGSVSTLTIQRTQQEDSAVYLCASSLALGPSSTDTQYFGPGTRLTVL.

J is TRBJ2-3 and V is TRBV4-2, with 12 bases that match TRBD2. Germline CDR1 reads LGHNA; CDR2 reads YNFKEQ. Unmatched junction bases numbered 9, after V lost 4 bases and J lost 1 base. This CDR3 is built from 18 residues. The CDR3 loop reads CASSRGLAGGMGTDTQYF. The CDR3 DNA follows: TGTGCCAGCAGCCGGGGGCTAGCGGGGGGGATGGGCACAGATACGCAGTATTTT.

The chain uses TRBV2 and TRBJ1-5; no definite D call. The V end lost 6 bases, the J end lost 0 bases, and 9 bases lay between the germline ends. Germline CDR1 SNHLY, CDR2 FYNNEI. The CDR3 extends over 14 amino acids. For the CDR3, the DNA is TGTGCCAGCAGACCTGAGGTTAGCAATCAGCCCCAGCATTTT. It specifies CASRPEVSNQPQHF.

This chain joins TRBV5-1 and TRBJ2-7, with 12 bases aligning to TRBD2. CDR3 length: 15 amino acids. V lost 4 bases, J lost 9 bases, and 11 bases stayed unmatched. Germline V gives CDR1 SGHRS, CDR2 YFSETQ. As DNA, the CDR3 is TGCGCCAGCAGCCAGACCGGGACTAGCGGGCGGGGGCAGTACTTC. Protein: CASSQTGTSGRGQYF.

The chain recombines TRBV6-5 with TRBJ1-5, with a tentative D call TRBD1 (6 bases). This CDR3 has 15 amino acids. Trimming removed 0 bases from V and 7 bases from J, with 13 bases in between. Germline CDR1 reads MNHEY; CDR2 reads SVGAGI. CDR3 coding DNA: TGTGCCAGCAGTTACTCAGGGGGGGACGGACAGCCCCAGCATTTT. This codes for CASSYSGGDGQPQHF.

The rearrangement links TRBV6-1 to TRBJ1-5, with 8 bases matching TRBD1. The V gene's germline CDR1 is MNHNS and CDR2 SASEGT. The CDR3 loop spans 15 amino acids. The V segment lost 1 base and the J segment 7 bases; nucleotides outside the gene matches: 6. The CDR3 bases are TGTGCCAGCAGTGAAGGGGCAGGGGGCCGACAGCCCCAGCATTTT. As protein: CASSEGAGGRQPQHF.

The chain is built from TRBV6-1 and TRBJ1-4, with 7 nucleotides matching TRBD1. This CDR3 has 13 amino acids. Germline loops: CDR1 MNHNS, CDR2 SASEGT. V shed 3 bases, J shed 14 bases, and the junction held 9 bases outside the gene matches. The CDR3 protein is CASSEVRGSALFF. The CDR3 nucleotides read TGTGCCAGCAGTGAGGTCAGGGGGTCGGCCCTGTTTTTT.

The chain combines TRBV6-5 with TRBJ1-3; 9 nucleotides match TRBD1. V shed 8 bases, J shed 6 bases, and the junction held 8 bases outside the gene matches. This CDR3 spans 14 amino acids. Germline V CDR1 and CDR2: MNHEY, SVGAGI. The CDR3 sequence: CASRVTGGLNTIYF. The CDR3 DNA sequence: TGTGCCAGCCGCGTGACAGGGGGACTAAACACCATATATTTT.

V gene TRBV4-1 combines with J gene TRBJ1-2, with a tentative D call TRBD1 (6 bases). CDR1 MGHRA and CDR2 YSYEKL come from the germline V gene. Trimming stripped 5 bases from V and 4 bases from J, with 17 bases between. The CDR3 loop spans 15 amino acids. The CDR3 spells CASSFSPGDRYGYTF. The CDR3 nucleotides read TGCGCCAGCAGCTTCAGTCCAGGGGATCGCTATGGCTACACCTTC.

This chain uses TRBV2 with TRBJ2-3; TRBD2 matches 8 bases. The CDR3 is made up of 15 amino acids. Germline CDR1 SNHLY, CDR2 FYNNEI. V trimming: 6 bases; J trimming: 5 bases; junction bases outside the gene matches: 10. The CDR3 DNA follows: TGTGCCAGCAGGTTCAACAGCGGGGGTAAAGATACGCAGTATTTT. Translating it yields CASRFNSGGKDTQYF.

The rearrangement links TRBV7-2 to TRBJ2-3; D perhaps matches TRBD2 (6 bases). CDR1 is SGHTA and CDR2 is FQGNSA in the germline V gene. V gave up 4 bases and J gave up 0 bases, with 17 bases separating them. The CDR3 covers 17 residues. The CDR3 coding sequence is TGTGCCAGCAGCTCCTTCCCTACTAGCACCAGCACAGATACGCAGTATTTT. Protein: CASSSFPTSTSTDTQYF.

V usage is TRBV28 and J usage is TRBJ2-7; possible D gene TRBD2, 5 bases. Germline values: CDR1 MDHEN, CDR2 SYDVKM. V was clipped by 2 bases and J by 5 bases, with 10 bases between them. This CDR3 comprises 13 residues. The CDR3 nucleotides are TGTGCCAGCAGTTTAACGGGGTATCACGAGCAGTACTTC. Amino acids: CASSLTGYHEQYF.

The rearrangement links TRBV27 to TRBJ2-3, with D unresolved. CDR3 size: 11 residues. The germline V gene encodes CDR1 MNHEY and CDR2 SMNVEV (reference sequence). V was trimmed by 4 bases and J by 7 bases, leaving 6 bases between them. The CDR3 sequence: CASSSLYTQYF. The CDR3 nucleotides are TGTGCCAGCAGTTCCCTATATACGCAGTATTTT.

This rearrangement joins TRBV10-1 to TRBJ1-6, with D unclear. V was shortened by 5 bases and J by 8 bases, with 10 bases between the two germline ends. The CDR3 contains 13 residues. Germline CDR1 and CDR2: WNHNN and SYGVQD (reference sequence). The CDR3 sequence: CASSPDGYSPLHF. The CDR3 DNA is TGCGCCAGCAGTCCCGACGGGTATTCACCCCTCCACTTT.

The CDR3 sequence: CASSPRTLNTGELFF. CDR3 coding DNA: TGTGCCAGCAGCCCCCGGACTCTCAACACCGGGGAGCTGTTTTTT. The chain links TRBV6-5 to TRBJ2-2; maybe TRBD2 (5 bases). The CDR3 runs 15 residues. V was shortened by 6 bases and J by 2 bases, with 13 bases between the two germline ends. Per the germline V gene, CDR1 is MNHEY and CDR2 is SVGAGI.

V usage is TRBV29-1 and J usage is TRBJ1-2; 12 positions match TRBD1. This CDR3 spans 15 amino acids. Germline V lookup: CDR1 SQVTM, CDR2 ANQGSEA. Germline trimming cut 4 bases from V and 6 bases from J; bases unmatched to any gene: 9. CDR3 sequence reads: CSVGGTGGRRDGYTF. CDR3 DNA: TGCAGCGTTGGAGGGACAGGGGGCAGAAGAGATGGCTACACCTTC.

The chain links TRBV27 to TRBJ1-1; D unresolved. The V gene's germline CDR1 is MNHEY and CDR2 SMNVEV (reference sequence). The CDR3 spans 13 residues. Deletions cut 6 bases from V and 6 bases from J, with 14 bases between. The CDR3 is CASSKPGGSEAFF. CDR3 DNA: TGTGCCAGCAGCAAACCAGGTGGGTCTGAAGCTTTCTTT.